These T cell receptor beta chains were read from a single sample in a study of regulatory T cells in long-lasting Graves disease. TCRdb reprocessed the multiplex PCR reads with MiXCR, giving one entry per CDR3 protein. Here the sample spans around 250,000 distinct CDR3 sequences, 20% to 25% being singletons. The sample in question was peripheral blood mononuclear cells (PBMCs), obtained at new diagnosis, from a patient treated with antithyroid drugs. Every receptor here comes from a female donor with Graves disease. CDR3s include the opening cysteine and the closing phenylalanine or tryptophan. A D gene is named only where the DNA matches it firmly. Not all rows give a size; the values are once, few, many and, for expanded clones, a class.

CASTSGGSTPQHF	TGTGCCAGCACCTCGGGGGGAAGTACGCCCCAGCATTTT	TRBJ1-5	NA	many	TRBV7-9
CASSLPEPDRGYEQYF	TGTGCCAGCTCACTCCCCGAACCGGACAGGGGCTACGAGCAGTACTTC	TRBJ2-7	TRBD1	NA	TRBV2
CASSPLLYNEQFF	TGTGCCAGCAGTCCTCTCCTTTACAATGAGCAGTTCTTC	TRBJ2-1	NA	many	TRBV27
CASRRQGRYTEAFF	TGTGCCAGCAGGCGACAGGGGAGGTACACTGAAGCTTTCTTT	TRBJ1-1	TRBD1	many	TRBV28
CASSLMWGETQYF	TGTGCCAGCAGTTTGATGTGGGGAGAGACCCAGTACTTC	TRBJ2-5	NA	many	TRBV27
CASSRGTGGTDTQYF	TGTGCCAGCAGCCGCGGGACAGGGGGCACAGATACGCAGTATTTT	TRBJ2-3	TRBD1	many	TRBV11-2
CASRSNRGGQPQHF	TGTGCCAGTAGGTCCAACAGGGGTGGACAGCCCCAGCATTTT	TRBJ1-5	TRBD1	few	TRBV19
CATQDGSHGTDTQYF	TGTGCCACTCAGGACGGGTCCCATGGCACAGATACGCAGTATTTT	TRBJ2-3	NA	many	TRBV7-2
CASSPSGDGGVGQPQHF	TGTGCCAGCAGTCCCTCCGGTGATGGGGGCGTAGGTCAGCCCCAGCATTTT	TRBJ1-5	NA	many	TRBV12-3/TRBV12-4
CASSPGPGRREQYF	TGCGCCAGCAGTCCGGGCCCCGGCCGTCGCGAGCAGTACTTC	TRBJ2-7	NA	many	TRBV10-1
CASGSGRETGELFF	TGCGCCAGCGGGAGCGGGAGGGAGACCGGGGAGCTGTTTTTT	TRBJ2-2	TRBD2	few	TRBV10-1
CASSLFGDASGSGEAQYF	TGTGCCAGCAGCTTGTTTGGGGACGCTAGCGGGAGTGGAGAGGCCCAGTACTTC	TRBJ2-5	TRBD2	NA	TRBV5-6
CASSLDAGVNHEQYF	TGTGCCAGCAGTTTGGATGCGGGAGTTAACCACGAGCAGTACTTC	TRBJ2-7	TRBD2	many	TRBV27
CATSDLRDSGIQYF	TGTGCCACCAGTGATTTGCGCGACAGCGGCATTCAGTACTTC	TRBJ2-4	NA	few	TRBV24-1
CASTPGGADTGELFF	TGTGCCAGCACCCCCGGGGGGGCTGACACCGGGGAGCTGTTTTTT	TRBJ2-2	TRBD2	many	TRBV28
CASSLYGRPTGELFF	TGTGCCAGCAGCTTGTACGGCAGGCCAACCGGGGAGCTGTTTTTT	TRBJ2-2	NA	few	TRBV5-4
CASSVAGVATDTQYF	TGTGCCAGCAGCGTAGCCGGGGTCGCCACAGATACGCAGTATTTT	TRBJ2-3	NA	few	TRBV9
CSALDRSNYGYTF	TGCAGTGCTTTGGACAGATCTAACTATGGCTACACCTTC	TRBJ1-2	NA	many	TRBV20-1
CASSFVAGGVTDTQYF	TGTGCCAGCAGCTTTGTGGCGGGAGGGGTTACAGATACGCAGTATTTT	TRBJ2-3	TRBD2	NA	TRBV12-3/TRBV12-4
CSATTSGANVLTF	TGCAGCGCTACAACCTCTGGGGCCAACGTCCTGACTTTC	TRBJ2-6	NA	many	TRBV29-1
CASSDSSYNSPLHF	TGCGCCAGCAGTGACAGCTCCTATAATTCACCCCTCCACTTT	TRBJ1-6	NA	many	TRBV10-2
CASSSTTAGEKLFF	TGTGCCAGCAGCTCAACGACAGCGGGTGAAAAACTGTTTTTT	TRBJ1-4	NA	many	TRBV11-2
CASSLEKGAWETQYF	TGTGCCAGCAGCTTAGAGAAGGGGGCCTGGGAGACCCAGTACTTC	TRBJ2-5	TRBD1	NA	TRBV7-2
CAWRGSINQPQHF	TGTGCCTGGAGGGGATCCATCAATCAGCCCCAGCATTTT	TRBJ1-5	NA	many	TRBV30
CASSLTGGGHEKLFF	TGTGCCAGCAGCTTAACCGGAGGGGGACATGAAAAACTGTTTTTT	TRBJ1-4	NA	many	TRBV7-2
CASSFGRGNLGYTF	TGTGCCAGCAGTTTTGGCAGGGGGAATCTAGGCTACACCTTC	TRBJ1-2	TRBD1	many	TRBV28